The 3 T cell receptor beta chains presented below share a single source sample, sequenced in a study of Ad26.COV2.S vaccination and SARS-CoV-2 variants. Profiled with immunoSEQ multiplex PCR; TCRdb holds only in-frame clones, not every one. The data contain some 460,000 clones, 80% to 90% of them singletons. Treatment: around 19 received Ad26.COV2.S at low or high dose, single or two shots; 5 received placebo; per-sample allocation not given. Each sample was drawn 63 days after the first injection (of vaccine or placebo). This specimen was peripheral blood, taken in a trial of Ad26.COV2.S vaccine versus placebo. These receptors all come from a person between 18 and 65 years old who received the Ad26.COV2.S COVID-19 vaccine or a placebo.

The gene calls are TRBV24-1 and TRBJ2-3; maybe TRBD2 (5 bases). CDR1 is KGHDR and CDR2 is SFDVKD in the germline V gene. The CDR3 covers 18 residues. The ends were cut back, 4 bases at V and 0 bases at J, with 19 bases in the middle. The CDR3 loop reads CATSEPTGTRTSTDTQYF. CDR3 bases: TGTGCCACCAGTGAACCTACTGGTACTAGGACTAGCACAGATACGCAGTATTTT.

The V call is TRBV12-3 or TRBV12-4, the J call TRBJ1-5, with D unresolved. The CDR3 covers 13 residues. Trimming stripped 2 bases from V and 3 bases from J, with 5 bases between. CDR3: CASSLWTNQPQHF. The CDR3 coding sequence is TGTGCCAGCAGTTTATGGACCAATCAGCCCCAGCATTTT.

The chain employs TRBV28 and TRBJ2-3; 13 bases are shared with TRBD2. Per the germline V gene, CDR1 is MDHEN and CDR2 is SYDVKM. Trimming took 6 bases from V and 3 from J; bases not matched to a gene: 6. The CDR3 covers 16 residues. CDR3 nucleotide sequence: TGTGCCAGCAGCAAGGGACTAGCGGGAAGGACAGATACGCAGTATTTT. Translation gives CASSKGLAGRTDTQYF.